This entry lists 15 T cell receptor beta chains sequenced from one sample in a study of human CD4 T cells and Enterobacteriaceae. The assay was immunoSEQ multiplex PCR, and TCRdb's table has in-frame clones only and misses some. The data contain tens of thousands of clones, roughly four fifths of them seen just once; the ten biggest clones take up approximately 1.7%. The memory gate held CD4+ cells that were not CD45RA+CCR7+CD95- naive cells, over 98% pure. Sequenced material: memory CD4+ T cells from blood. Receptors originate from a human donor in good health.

CDR3 nucleotide sequence: TGTGCCAGCTCACCAGGGGACAGGGCTTTGGACCAGCCCCAGCATTTT. Translating gives CASSPGDRALDQPQHF. The V and J genes are TRBV18 and TRBJ1-5; 9 bases match TRBD1. V was pared by 2 bases and J by 7 bases, with 9 bases of the junction left unmatched. Germline assignment: CDR1 KGHSH and CDR2 LQKENI. There are 16 residues in the CDR3.

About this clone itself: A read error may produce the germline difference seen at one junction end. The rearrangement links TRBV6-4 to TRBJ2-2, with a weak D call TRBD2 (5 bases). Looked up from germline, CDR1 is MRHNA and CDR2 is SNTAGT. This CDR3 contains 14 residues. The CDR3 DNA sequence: TGTGCCAGCAGCCGGACGGGAACCACCGGAGAGCTGTTTTTT. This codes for CASSRTGTTGELFF.

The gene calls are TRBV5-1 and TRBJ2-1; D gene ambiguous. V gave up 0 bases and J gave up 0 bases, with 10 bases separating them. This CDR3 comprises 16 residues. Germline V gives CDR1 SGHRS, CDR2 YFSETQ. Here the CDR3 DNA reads TGCGCCAGCAGCTTGGGAGCCGTTAGCTCCTACAATGAGCAGTTCTTC. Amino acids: CASSLGAVSSYNEQFF.

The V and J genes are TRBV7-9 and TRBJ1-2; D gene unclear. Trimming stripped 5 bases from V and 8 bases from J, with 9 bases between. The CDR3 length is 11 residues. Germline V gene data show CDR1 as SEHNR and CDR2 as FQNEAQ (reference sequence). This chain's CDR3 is CASSPAGGYTF. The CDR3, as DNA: TGTGCCAGCAGCCCCGCCGGAGGCTACACCTTC.

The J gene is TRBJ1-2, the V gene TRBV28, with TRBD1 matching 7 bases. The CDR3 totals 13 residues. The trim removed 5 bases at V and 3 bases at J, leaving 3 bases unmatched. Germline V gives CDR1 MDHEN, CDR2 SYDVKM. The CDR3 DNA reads TGTGCCAGCAGTCCGGGGACAGACTATGGCTACACCTTC. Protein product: CASSPGTDYGYTF.

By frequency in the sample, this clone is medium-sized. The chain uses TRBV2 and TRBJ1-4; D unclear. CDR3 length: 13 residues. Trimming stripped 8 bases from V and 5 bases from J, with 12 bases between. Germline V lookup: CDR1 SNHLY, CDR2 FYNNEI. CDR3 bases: TGTGCCAGCCGGATACTTTCAAATGAAAAACTGTTTTTT. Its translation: CASRILSNEKLFF.

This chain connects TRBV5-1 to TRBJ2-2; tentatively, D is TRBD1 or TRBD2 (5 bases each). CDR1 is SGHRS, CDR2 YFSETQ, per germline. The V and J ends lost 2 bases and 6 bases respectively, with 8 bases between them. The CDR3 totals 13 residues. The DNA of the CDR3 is TGCGCCAGCAGCTTAGGGGACCCCGGGGAGCTGTTTTTT. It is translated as CASSLGDPGELFF. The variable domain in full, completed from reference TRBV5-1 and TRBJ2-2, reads KAGVTQTPRYLIKTRGQQVTLSCSPISGHRSVSWYQQTPGQGLQFLFEYFSETQRNKGNFPGRFSGRQFSNSRSEMNVSTLELGDSALYLCASSLGDPGELFFGEGSRLTVL.

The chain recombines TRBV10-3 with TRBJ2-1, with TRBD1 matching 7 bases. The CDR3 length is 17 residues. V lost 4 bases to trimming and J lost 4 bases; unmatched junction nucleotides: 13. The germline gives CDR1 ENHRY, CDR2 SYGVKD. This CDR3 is CAISGLTGRTYYNEQFF. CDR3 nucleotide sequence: TGTGCCATCAGTGGACTGACAGGGCGAACCTATTACAATGAGCAGTTCTTC.

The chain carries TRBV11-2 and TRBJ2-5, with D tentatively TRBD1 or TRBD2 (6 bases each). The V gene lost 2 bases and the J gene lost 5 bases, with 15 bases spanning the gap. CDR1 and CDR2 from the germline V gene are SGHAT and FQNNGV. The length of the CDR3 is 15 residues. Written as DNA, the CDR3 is TGTGCCAGCAGCTTAAGGGGGGCAGGAGGCGAGACCCAGTACTTC. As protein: CASSLRGAGGETQYF.

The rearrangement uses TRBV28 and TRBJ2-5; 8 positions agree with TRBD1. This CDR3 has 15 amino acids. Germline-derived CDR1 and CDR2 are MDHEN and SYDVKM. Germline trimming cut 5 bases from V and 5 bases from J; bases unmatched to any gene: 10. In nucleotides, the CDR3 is TGTGCCAGCAGTCCCGGGACAGGTAGTCGGGAGACCCAGTACTTC. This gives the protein CASSPGTGSRETQYF.

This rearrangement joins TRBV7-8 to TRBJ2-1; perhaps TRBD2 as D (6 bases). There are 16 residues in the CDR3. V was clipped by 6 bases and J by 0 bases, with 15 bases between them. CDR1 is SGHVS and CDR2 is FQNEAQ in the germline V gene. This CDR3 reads CASRSSGGISYNEQFF. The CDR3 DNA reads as TGTGCCAGCAGGTCATCGGGCGGGATCTCCTACAATGAGCAGTTCTTC. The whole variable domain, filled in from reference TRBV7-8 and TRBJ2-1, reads GAGVSQSPRYKVAKRGQDVALRCDPISGHVSLFWYQQALGQGPEFLTYFQNEAQLDKSGLPSDRFFAERPEGSVSTLKIQRTQQEDSAVYLCASRSSGGISYNEQFFGPGTRLTVL.

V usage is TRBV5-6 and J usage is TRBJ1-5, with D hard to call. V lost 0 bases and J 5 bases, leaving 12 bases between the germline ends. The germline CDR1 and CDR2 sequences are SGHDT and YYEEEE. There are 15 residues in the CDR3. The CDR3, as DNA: TGTGCCAGCAGCTTGGGCCCCCTTGGGGATCAGCCCCAGCATTTT. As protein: CASSLGPLGDQPQHF.

CDR3 in DNA: TGCAGTGCTAGTGATCGGGGTCAGTACTTC. Amino acid sequence: CSASDRGQYF. This chain links TRBV20-1 with TRBJ2-7; tentatively, D is TRBD2 (5 bases). CDR3 length: 10 residues. Per the germline V gene, CDR1 is DFQATT and CDR2 is SNEGSKA (reference sequence). With 3 bases removed from V and 10 bases from J, the gap between germline ends came to 10 bases.

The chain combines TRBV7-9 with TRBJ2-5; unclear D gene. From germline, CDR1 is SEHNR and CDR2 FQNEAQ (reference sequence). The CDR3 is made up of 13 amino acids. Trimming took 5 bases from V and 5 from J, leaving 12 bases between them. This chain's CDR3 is CASSPMAVETQYF. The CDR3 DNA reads TGTGCCAGCAGCCCCATGGCGGTGGAGACCCAGTACTTC.

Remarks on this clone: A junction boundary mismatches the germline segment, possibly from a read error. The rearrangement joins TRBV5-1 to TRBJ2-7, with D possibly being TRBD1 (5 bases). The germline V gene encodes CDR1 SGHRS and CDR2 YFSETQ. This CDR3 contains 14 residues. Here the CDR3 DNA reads TGCGCCAGCAGCCTTAGGGGAAACTCCTACGAGCAGCACTTC. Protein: CASSLRGNSYEQHF.